This is a list of T cell receptor beta chains from one sample in a study of blood T cell repertoires in COVID-19. TCRdb keeps only in-frame clones here, not all; method: immunoSEQ multiplex PCR. The sample has about 190,000 clones; roughly 84% are singletons. The sequencing sample was made of PBMCs or T cells enriched from blood (not recorded which). The receptors come from a woman aged 25 to 39 who had been exposed to COVID-19. CDR3s leave out the opening cysteine and the closing phenylalanine or tryptophan. D genes are given only for firm matches.

D: -; V: TRBV4-1; J: TRBJ1-2; CDR3: ASSQGSRVGYT
D: TRBD1; V: TRBV13; J: TRBJ2-3; CDR3: ASSLTGGASPSTDTQY
D: TRBD2; V: TRBV5-6; J: TRBJ2-7; CDR3: ASSLAGFSGAYEQY
D: -; V: TRBV3-1/TRBV3-2; J: TRBJ1-4; CDR3: ASGPLGEKLF
D: TRBD2; V: TRBV7-2; J: TRBJ2-2; CDR3: ASSLRLAGYTGELF
D: -; V: TRBV3-1/TRBV3-2; J: TRBJ1-2; CDR3: ASSQPVEGDPLRPYGYT
D: -; V: TRBV2; J: TRBJ1-2; CDR3: ASRRGIYGYT
D: TRBD1; V: TRBV19; J: TRBJ2-7; CDR3: ASSRLWDRAYEQY
D: TRBD1; V: TRBV4-2; J: TRBJ1-2; CDR3: ASSETGGKRKVNYGYT
D: -; V: TRBV9; J: TRBJ2-7; CDR3: ASSVRNLDEQY
D: -; V: TRBV19; J: TRBJ1-5; CDR3: ASSRGQSNQPQH
D: TRBD1; V: TRBV30; J: TRBJ1-4; CDR3: AWNLDRGGRATNEKLF
D: -; V: TRBV25-1; J: TRBJ1-2; CDR3: ASSEYYLTSPYGYT
D: TRBD2; V: TRBV7-7; J: TRBJ2-1; CDR3: ASSGSGGANEQF
D: -; V: TRBV7-3; J: TRBJ1-2; CDR3: ASSLGQANYGYT
D: TRBD1; V: TRBV7-8; J: TRBJ1-5; CDR3: ASTSPGTEGNQPQH
D: -; V: TRBV6-5; J: TRBJ1-2; CDR3: ASSFRRGGGEGYT
D: -; V: TRBV3-1/TRBV3-2; J: TRBJ2-7; CDR3: ASSQDVNEQY
D: -; V: TRBV4-3; J: TRBJ2-2; CDR3: ASSQRYTQNTGELF
D: -; V: TRBV6-2/TRBV6-3; J: TRBJ2-5; CDR3: ASSYDGPLETQY
D: TRBD2; V: TRBV19; J: TRBJ2-3; CDR3: ASSAEPRGGLTDTQY
D: TRBD2; V: TRBV9; J: TRBJ2-3; CDR3: ASSVEAGGTDTQY
D: TRBD1; V: TRBV2; J: TRBJ2-7; CDR3: ASTRDRYGEQY
D: TRBD1; V: TRBV18; J: TRBJ1-4; CDR3: ASSPGTGLNEKLF
D: -; V: TRBV18; J: TRBJ2-3; CDR3: ASSPSTKLVADTQY
D: TRBD1; V: TRBV7-8; J: TRBJ1-3; CDR3: ASSFGRTGGPGNTIY
D: TRBD1; V: TRBV7-2; J: TRBJ1-1; CDR3: ASSYDRATEAF
D: -; V: TRBV2; J: TRBJ1-1; CDR3: ASTSVNTEAF
D: -; V: TRBV7-3; J: TRBJ1-2; CDR3: ASSPLSGGYT
D: TRBD1; V: TRBV19; J: TRBJ1-2; CDR3: ASSTIGTARANYGYT
D: -; V: TRBV23-1; J: TRBJ1-5; CDR3: ASSQSVEEYSNQPQH
D: TRBD2; V: TRBV4-2; J: TRBJ2-2; CDR3: ASSQGLAGAQNTGELF
D: -; V: TRBV29-1; J: TRBJ1-2; CDR3: SVTSRGIQEGYT
D: -; V: TRBV4-1; J: TRBJ2-2; CDR3: ASSQPGSSTGELF
D: TRBD1; V: TRBV12-3/TRBV12-4; J: TRBJ2-7; CDR3: ASTTGTAYEQY
D: -; V: TRBV5-5; J: TRBJ1-2; CDR3: ASSFGAVSYT
D: -; V: TRBV30; J: TRBJ1-4; CDR3: ALGRGGIEKLF
D: TRBD1; V: TRBV4-1; J: TRBJ2-7; CDR3: ASSQDIGQGYEQY
D: -; V: TRBV5-1; J: TRBJ1-1; CDR3: ASSFGDDPDSLNMNTEAF
D: -; V: TRBV27; J: TRBJ1-1; CDR3: ASTPRGVMSEAF
D: TRBD1; V: TRBV19; J: TRBJ1-4; CDR3: ASTPGVDRPNEKLF
D: -; V: TRBV19; J: TRBJ1-4; CDR3: ASSIASEKLF
D: -; V: TRBV11-3; J: TRBJ1-5; CDR3: ASSPIDSAGNYSNQPQH
D: TRBD1; V: TRBV5-6; J: TRBJ1-3; CDR3: ASSDLGQGSGNTIY
D: -; V: TRBV12-3/TRBV12-4; J: TRBJ2-1; CDR3: ASSLGRDNEQF
D: -; V: TRBV19; J: TRBJ1-1; CDR3: ASSMGAGTEAF
D: -; V: TRBV6-5; J: TRBJ2-7; CDR3: ASSPGSYEQY
D: -; V: TRBV7-9; J: TRBJ2-5; CDR3: ASSLRPAPQETQY
D: -; V: TRBV6-5; J: TRBJ1-2; CDR3: ASSQSNSGFYGYT
D: -; V: TRBV4-3; J: TRBJ1-5; CDR3: ASSQDTASNQPQH
D: TRBD1; V: TRBV6-5; J: TRBJ2-7; CDR3: ASSYFGQAYEQY
D: TRBD2; V: TRBV4-3; J: TRBJ2-1; CDR3: ASSQARTSVQF
D: -; V: TRBV4-1; J: TRBJ1-2; CDR3: ASSLGVGGANYGYT
D: -; V: TRBV12-5; J: TRBJ2-3; CDR3: ASGWMVTPGKGADTQY
D: -; V: TRBV3-1/TRBV3-2; J: TRBJ2-7; CDR3: ASSPEWARHEQY
D: -; V: TRBV4-1; J: TRBJ2-7; CDR3: ASSQSKTEAYEQY
D: -; V: TRBV6-1; J: TRBJ1-2; CDR3: ASSEVDSYGYT
D: TRBD1; V: TRBV9; J: TRBJ2-5; CDR3: ASSVRGHTQETQY
D: TRBD1; V: TRBV7-2; J: TRBJ1-4; CDR3: ASGRFGDRLNEKLF